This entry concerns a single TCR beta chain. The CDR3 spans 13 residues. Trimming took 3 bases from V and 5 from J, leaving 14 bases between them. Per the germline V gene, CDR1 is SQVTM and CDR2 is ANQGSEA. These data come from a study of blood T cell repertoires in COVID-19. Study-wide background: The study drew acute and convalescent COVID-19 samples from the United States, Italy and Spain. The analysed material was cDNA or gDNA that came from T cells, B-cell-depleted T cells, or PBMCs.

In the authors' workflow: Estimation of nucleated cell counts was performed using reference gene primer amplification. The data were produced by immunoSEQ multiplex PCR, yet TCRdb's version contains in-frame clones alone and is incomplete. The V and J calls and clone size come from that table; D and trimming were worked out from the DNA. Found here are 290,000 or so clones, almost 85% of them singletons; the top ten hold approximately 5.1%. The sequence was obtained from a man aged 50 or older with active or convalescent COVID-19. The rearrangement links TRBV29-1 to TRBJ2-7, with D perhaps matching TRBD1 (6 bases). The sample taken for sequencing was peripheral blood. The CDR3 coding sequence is TGCAGCGTTGATAAAACAGGGTGGAACGAGCAGTACTTC. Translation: CSVDKTGWNEQYF.